This is a list of T cell receptor beta chains from one sample in a study of cytomegalovirus exposure and HLA in healthy donors. Repertoires were generated with immunoSEQ multiplex PCR, while TCRdb's copy carries only in-frame clones and drops some. This table has 110,000 or so clones, roughly 79% appearing once. The sequenced sample consisted of PBMCs. The receptors shown here come from a woman aged 40 to 55 in good health and CMV-seronegative. Each CDR3 is given with its conserved first and last residue. Each record gives: clone size, V gene, J gene, CDR3 length, D gene, CDR3 DNA, CDR3 protein. D genes are given only for firm matches. The listing skips clone size in some rows; elsewhere it reads once, few, many or a size class.

clone size: -; V gene: TRBV29-1; J gene: TRBJ2-1; CDR3 length: 13; D gene: TRBD1; CDR3 DNA: TGCAGCGCCTGGGACAGTGACTACAATGAGCAGTTCTTC; CDR3 protein: CSAWDSDYNEQFF
clone size: -; V gene: TRBV5-1; J gene: TRBJ2-1; CDR3 length: 15; D gene: TRBD2; CDR3 DNA: TGCGCCAGCAGCTTAAGGCGGGAGGGGTTGGGGAGAGAGTTCTTC; CDR3 protein: CASSLRREGLGREFF
clone size: -; V gene: TRBV19; J gene: TRBJ1-5; CDR3 length: 16; D gene: -; CDR3 DNA: TGTGCCAGTAGTAGCTCGGGTACGACTAGCAATCAGCCCCAGCATTTT; CDR3 protein: CASSSSGTTSNQPQHF
clone size: -; V gene: TRBV29-1; J gene: TRBJ1-2; CDR3 length: 14; D gene: -; CDR3 DNA: TGCAGCGTTCCGTCCCGGGGTGATGCCTATGGCTACACCTTC; CDR3 protein: CSVPSRGDAYGYTF
clone size: -; V gene: TRBV5-4; J gene: TRBJ1-1; CDR3 length: 15; D gene: -; CDR3 DNA: TGTGCCAGCAGCCGGGAGGGACGGACGAACACTGAAGCTTTCTTT; CDR3 protein: CASSREGRTNTEAFF
clone size: -; V gene: TRBV20-1; J gene: TRBJ1-2; CDR3 length: 10; D gene: -; CDR3 DNA: TGCAGTGCTGGGACGGGACTCCCCACCTTC; CDR3 protein: CSAGTGLPTF
clone size: -; V gene: TRBV27; J gene: TRBJ2-7; CDR3 length: 14; D gene: TRBD2; CDR3 DNA: TGTGCCAGTAAGCGGACTAGCGGGGTCTACGAGCAGTACTTC; CDR3 protein: CASKRTSGVYEQYF
clone size: few; V gene: TRBV10-3; J gene: TRBJ2-3; CDR3 length: 12; D gene: -; CDR3 DNA: TGTGCCATCAGTGAGCCCCCGGGTACGCAGTATTTT; CDR3 protein: CAISEPPGTQYF
clone size: -; V gene: TRBV7-9; J gene: TRBJ2-7; CDR3 length: 14; D gene: TRBD2; CDR3 DNA: TGTGCCAGCAGCCCCGGACTAGCAAGGTACGAGCAGTACTTC; CDR3 protein: CASSPGLARYEQYF
clone size: -; V gene: TRBV5-8; J gene: TRBJ2-1; CDR3 length: 13; D gene: -; CDR3 DNA: TGTGCCAGCAGCCCAGGTAGGGGAAATGAGCAGTTCTTC; CDR3 protein: CASSPGRGNEQFF
clone size: -; V gene: TRBV7-9; J gene: TRBJ1-2; CDR3 length: 15; D gene: TRBD1; CDR3 DNA: TGTGCCAGCAGCTTAAGACAGGGGGCAACGGGTGGCTACACCTTC; CDR3 protein: CASSLRQGATGGYTF
clone size: -; V gene: TRBV5-5; J gene: TRBJ2-6; CDR3 length: 16; D gene: -; CDR3 DNA: TGTGCCAGCAGCTTGCAGGTGCCCTCTGGGGCCAACGTCCTGACTTTC; CDR3 protein: CASSLQVPSGANVLTF
clone size: -; V gene: TRBV7-3; J gene: TRBJ2-3; CDR3 length: 16; D gene: TRBD1; CDR3 DNA: TGTGCCAGCAGCCAACCCCGGACAGGGGGCACAGATACGCAGTATTTT; CDR3 protein: CASSQPRTGGTDTQYF
clone size: -; V gene: TRBV5-5; J gene: TRBJ2-1; CDR3 length: 15; D gene: -; CDR3 DNA: TGTGCCAGCAGCTTGGCATCTAGCAGGACCGTTGAGCAGTTCTTC; CDR3 protein: CASSLASSRTVEQFF
clone size: -; V gene: TRBV19; J gene: TRBJ1-6; CDR3 length: 16; D gene: -; CDR3 DNA: TGTGCCAGTAGTATGGTCCGGGTGGTCGGGAATTCACCCCTCCACTTT; CDR3 protein: CASSMVRVVGNSPLHF
clone size: once; V gene: TRBV6-1; J gene: TRBJ2-2; CDR3 length: 18; D gene: -; CDR3 DNA: TGTGCCAGCAGTGAAAGGTGGGACACCAACGCGAACACCGGGGAGCTGTTTTTT; CDR3 protein: CASSERWDTNANTGELFF
clone size: -; V gene: TRBV7-6; J gene: TRBJ1-1; CDR3 length: 13; D gene: -; CDR3 DNA: TGTGCCAGCAGACTCGGGGAGGTCGCTGAAGCTTTCTTT; CDR3 protein: CASRLGEVAEAFF
clone size: -; V gene: TRBV7-8; J gene: TRBJ2-7; CDR3 length: 13; D gene: -; CDR3 DNA: TGTGCCAGCAGCCCCAGAGGGGGCTACGAGCAGTACTTC; CDR3 protein: CASSPRGGYEQYF
clone size: -; V gene: TRBV6-1; J gene: TRBJ2-7; CDR3 length: 14; D gene: TRBD2; CDR3 DNA: TGTGCCAGCAATGAAGCGGGGGGGCCATACGAGCAGTACTTC; CDR3 protein: CASNEAGGPYEQYF
clone size: -; V gene: TRBV29-1; J gene: TRBJ2-7; CDR3 length: 12; D gene: TRBD1; CDR3 DNA: TGCAGCGCCCAGGGGGCAGCGCGGGAGCAGTACTTC; CDR3 protein: CSAQGAAREQYF
clone size: -; V gene: TRBV5-4; J gene: TRBJ2-7; CDR3 length: 16; D gene: TRBD2; CDR3 DNA: TGTGCCAGCAGCTTGGACCCGACTAGCGGATCCTACGAGCAGTACTTC; CDR3 protein: CASSLDPTSGSYEQYF
clone size: once; V gene: TRBV7-9; J gene: TRBJ1-5; CDR3 length: 13; D gene: -; CDR3 DNA: TGTGCCAGCACCCGTGACGGGAATCAGCCCCAGCATTTT; CDR3 protein: CASTRDGNQPQHF
clone size: once; V gene: TRBV29-1; J gene: TRBJ1-2; CDR3 length: 13; D gene: -; CDR3 DNA: TGCAGCGTTGAAGGGGGCTCCCTCTATGGCTACACCTTC; CDR3 protein: CSVEGGSLYGYTF
clone size: -; V gene: TRBV15; J gene: TRBJ2-1; CDR3 length: 15; D gene: -; CDR3 DNA: TGTGCCACCTCTCCTCCGGGAGTAACGTTCAATGAGCAGTTCTTC; CDR3 protein: CATSPPGVTFNEQFF
clone size: -; V gene: TRBV15; J gene: TRBJ1-4; CDR3 length: 20; D gene: -; CDR3 DNA: TGTGCCACCAGCAGAGATTACGCGTGGGTCCAGACAGCTCACAGGGAAAAACTGTTTTTT; CDR3 protein: CATSRDYAWVQTAHREKLFF
clone size: -; V gene: TRBV4-1; J gene: TRBJ2-7; CDR3 length: 14; D gene: -; CDR3 DNA: TGCGCCAGCAGCCTCGAACAGGGTAATTACGAGCAGTACTTC; CDR3 protein: CASSLEQGNYEQYF
clone size: -; V gene: TRBV30; J gene: TRBJ1-1; CDR3 length: 12; D gene: -; CDR3 DNA: TGTGCCTGGAACAGGGAGAGAGCTGAAGCTTTCTTT; CDR3 protein: CAWNRERAEAFF
clone size: -; V gene: TRBV7-3; J gene: TRBJ2-1; CDR3 length: 15; D gene: -; CDR3 DNA: TGTGCCAGCAGCTCGGGAGTACCTCAATACAATGAGCAGTTCTTC; CDR3 protein: CASSSGVPQYNEQFF
clone size: -; V gene: TRBV28; J gene: TRBJ2-7; CDR3 length: 15; D gene: TRBD1; CDR3 DNA: TGTGCCAGCAGTTCGCCGGGACAGTTAAACTACGAGCAGTACTTC; CDR3 protein: CASSSPGQLNYEQYF
clone size: -; V gene: TRBV6-1; J gene: TRBJ2-5; CDR3 length: 11; D gene: TRBD1; CDR3 DNA: TGTGCCAGCACCGAGGGGACAGCCCAGTACTTC; CDR3 protein: CASTEGTAQYF
clone size: -; V gene: TRBV6-1; J gene: TRBJ2-7; CDR3 length: 15; D gene: TRBD1; CDR3 DNA: TGTGCCAGCACTACCCAGGGACAGGGGTACTACGAGCAGTACTTC; CDR3 protein: CASTTQGQGYYEQYF
clone size: -; V gene: TRBV5-3; J gene: TRBJ1-3; CDR3 length: 12; D gene: TRBD1; CDR3 DNA: TGTGCCAGGACAAGGCTGGACGGGACAGGCCTTTTT; CDR3 protein: CARTRLDGTGLF
clone size: -; V gene: TRBV11-2; J gene: TRBJ2-1; CDR3 length: 17; D gene: TRBD2; CDR3 DNA: TGTGCCAGCACCCACCGGGCTAGCGGGAGCTCCTACAATGAGCAGTTCTTC; CDR3 protein: CASTHRASGSSYNEQFF
clone size: -; V gene: TRBV5-6; J gene: TRBJ1-5; CDR3 length: 14; D gene: -; CDR3 DNA: TGTGCCAGCAGCTTGGACAGTAGCAATCAGCCCCAGCATTTT; CDR3 protein: CASSLDSSNQPQHF
clone size: -; V gene: TRBV19; J gene: TRBJ2-3; CDR3 length: 16; D gene: -; CDR3 DNA: TGTGCCAGTAGTATGCCTAGCGTCGTAGGTACAGATACGCAGTATTTT; CDR3 protein: CASSMPSVVGTDTQYF
clone size: -; V gene: TRBV7-9; J gene: TRBJ2-1; CDR3 length: 14; D gene: -; CDR3 DNA: TGTGCCAGCAGCTCAAATGGGAAGGGGAATGAGCAGTTCTTC; CDR3 protein: CASSSNGKGNEQFF
clone size: -; V gene: TRBV28; J gene: TRBJ2-2; CDR3 length: 15; D gene: TRBD1; CDR3 DNA: TGTGCCAGCAGTTGGACAGGGACGAACACCGGGGAGCTGTTTTTT; CDR3 protein: CASSWTGTNTGELFF
clone size: -; V gene: TRBV6-6; J gene: TRBJ2-1; CDR3 length: 16; D gene: TRBD2; CDR3 DNA: TGTGCCAGCAGTTACTTCATTCGACTAGCGGGGGCCGGGCAGTTCTTC; CDR3 protein: CASSYFIRLAGAGQFF
clone size: -; V gene: TRBV7-2; J gene: TRBJ2-1; CDR3 length: 15; D gene: -; CDR3 DNA: TGTGCCAGCACCGCGGGGCGGAGACTCTACAATGAGCAGTTCTTC; CDR3 protein: CASTAGRRLYNEQFF
clone size: -; V gene: TRBV18; J gene: TRBJ1-2; CDR3 length: 13; D gene: -; CDR3 DNA: TGTGCCAGCTCACCACCGGAGGGCTTTGGCTACACCTTC; CDR3 protein: CASSPPEGFGYTF
clone size: few; V gene: TRBV27; J gene: TRBJ1-6; CDR3 length: 16; D gene: TRBD1; CDR3 DNA: TGTGCCAGCAGTGATCTACCGGGACAGTATAATTCACCCCTCCACTTT; CDR3 protein: CASSDLPGQYNSPLHF
clone size: -; V gene: TRBV18; J gene: TRBJ2-5; CDR3 length: 13; D gene: TRBD2; CDR3 DNA: TGTGCCAGCTCCCGAGGGGAGGGAGAGACCCAGTACTTC; CDR3 protein: CASSRGEGETQYF
clone size: -; V gene: TRBV5-1; J gene: TRBJ1-5; CDR3 length: 15; D gene: -; CDR3 DNA: TGCGCCAGCAGCTTGATATCGGAGAGCAATCAGCCCCAGCATTTT; CDR3 protein: CASSLISESNQPQHF
clone size: -; V gene: TRBV11-3; J gene: TRBJ1-1; CDR3 length: 13; D gene: -; CDR3 DNA: TGTGCCAGCAGCTTAACAGGGACCACTGAAGCTTTCTTT; CDR3 protein: CASSLTGTTEAFF
clone size: -; V gene: TRBV2; J gene: TRBJ2-1; CDR3 length: 14; D gene: TRBD2; CDR3 DNA: TGTGCCAGCAATGGGCGGGGGACTAACAATGAGCAGTTCTTC; CDR3 protein: CASNGRGTNNEQFF
clone size: -; V gene: TRBV18; J gene: TRBJ2-2; CDR3 length: 16; D gene: TRBD2; CDR3 DNA: TGTGCCAGCTCACCAACCGGGACTAGGGGCACCGGGGAGCTGTTTTTT; CDR3 protein: CASSPTGTRGTGELFF
clone size: once; V gene: TRBV5-8; J gene: TRBJ2-3; CDR3 length: 17; D gene: -; CDR3 DNA: TGTGCCAGCATCAATACCTCCGGGGAAACTAGAACAGATACGCAGTATTTT; CDR3 protein: CASINTSGETRTDTQYF
clone size: -; V gene: TRBV19; J gene: TRBJ1-6; CDR3 length: 15; D gene: -; CDR3 DNA: TGTGCCAGTAGTTCTTTCGGTTCACCTAATTCACCCCTCCACTTT; CDR3 protein: CASSSFGSPNSPLHF
clone size: -; V gene: TRBV14; J gene: TRBJ2-2; CDR3 length: 22; D gene: TRBD1; CDR3 DNA: TGTGCCAGCAGCCAAGATCTGGGGCCAGGGGGCGCTCGATATAGCGGCACCGGGGAGCTGTTTTTT; CDR3 protein: CASSQDLGPGGARYSGTGELFF
clone size: -; V gene: TRBV5-1; J gene: TRBJ1-2; CDR3 length: 13; D gene: -; CDR3 DNA: TGCGCCAGCAGCTCCCGGGGAGACTATGGCTACACCTTC; CDR3 protein: CASSSRGDYGYTF
clone size: once; V gene: TRBV5-4; J gene: TRBJ2-1; CDR3 length: 13; D gene: TRBD1; CDR3 DNA: TGTGCCAGCAGCGGGGACAGGGCGCGTGAGCAGTTCTTC; CDR3 protein: CASSGDRAREQFF
clone size: -; V gene: TRBV6-1; J gene: TRBJ2-5; CDR3 length: 16; D gene: TRBD2; CDR3 DNA: TGTGCCAGCAGTGAATGGACAGCGGGGGATCGAGAGACCCAGTACTTC; CDR3 protein: CASSEWTAGDRETQYF
clone size: few; V gene: TRBV5-1; J gene: TRBJ1-1; CDR3 length: 16; D gene: TRBD1; CDR3 DNA: TGCGCCAGCAGCTTGGGGGGGGACAGGAGGCACACTGAAGCTTTCTTT; CDR3 protein: CASSLGGDRRHTEAFF
clone size: -; V gene: TRBV15; J gene: TRBJ1-5; CDR3 length: 14; D gene: TRBD1; CDR3 DNA: TGTGCCACCACGCGAGGACAGGGTCAACAGCCCCAGCATTTT; CDR3 protein: CATTRGQGQQPQHF
clone size: -; V gene: TRBV27; J gene: TRBJ1-6; CDR3 length: 15; D gene: -; CDR3 DNA: TGTGCCAGCAGTTTTGAAAGAATCCGAGCTTCACCCCTCCACTTT; CDR3 protein: CASSFERIRASPLHF
clone size: -; V gene: TRBV30; J gene: TRBJ2-4; CDR3 length: 13; D gene: -; CDR3 DNA: TGTGCCTGGAGTCAAGGGACTAAAAACATTCAGTACTTC; CDR3 protein: CAWSQGTKNIQYF